This is a list of T cell receptor beta chains from one sample in a study of cytomegalovirus exposure and HLA in healthy donors. Only in-frame clones appear in the TCRdb table, and some are missing; sequencing was by immunoSEQ multiplex PCR. The table lists roughly 100,000 clones, under 85% of them singletons. Sequences were obtained from PBMCs. These receptors all stem from a man in his forties or fifties in good health and CMV-seronegative. Each CDR3 is given with its conserved first and last residue. The D gene is left open where the match is weak. The size of a clone is reported for some rows only, either as once, few or many, or as a class for expanded clones.

V gene: TRBV30; J gene: TRBJ1-2; D gene: TRBD1; clone size: -; CDR3 DNA: TGTGCCTGGAGAGGACAGGGTAGGGGCTATGGCTACACCTTC; CDR3 protein: CAWRGQGRGYGYTF
V gene: TRBV14; J gene: TRBJ1-1; D gene: -; clone size: -; CDR3 DNA: TGTGCCAGCAGCCAGGATGAAAGTGGCAGGTTTCTCACTGAAGCTTTCTTT; CDR3 protein: CASSQDESGRFLTEAFF
V gene: TRBV28; J gene: TRBJ2-5; D gene: -; clone size: -; CDR3 DNA: TGTGCCAGCAGGGGGGGTAGCCAGACCCAGTACTTC; CDR3 protein: CASRGGSQTQYF
V gene: TRBV6-1; J gene: TRBJ1-2; D gene: TRBD1; clone size: -; CDR3 DNA: TGTGCCAGCAGTAGGACAGGGGAATATGGCTACACCTTC; CDR3 protein: CASSRTGEYGYTF
V gene: TRBV28; J gene: TRBJ1-2; D gene: -; clone size: -; CDR3 DNA: TGTGCCAGCAGTTTAACGCAGGCGGGAAGCTACACCTTC; CDR3 protein: CASSLTQAGSYTF
V gene: TRBV4-3; J gene: TRBJ2-7; D gene: TRBD1; clone size: -; CDR3 DNA: TGCGCCAGCAGCCTTGGGGTACAGGGGGCCTACGAGCAGTACTTC; CDR3 protein: CASSLGVQGAYEQYF
V gene: TRBV27; J gene: TRBJ2-3; D gene: -; clone size: few; CDR3 DNA: TGTGCCAGCAGTTCCGGAGAGCTTGGAGATACGCAGTATTTT; CDR3 protein: CASSSGELGDTQYF
V gene: TRBV4-3; J gene: TRBJ2-1; D gene: TRBD2; clone size: -; CDR3 DNA: TGCGCCAGCAGCCAAGATGGGACTAGCGGGGGGAATGAGCAGTTCTTC; CDR3 protein: CASSQDGTSGGNEQFF
V gene: TRBV15; J gene: TRBJ2-7; D gene: -; clone size: -; CDR3 DNA: TGTGCCACCAGCAGAGGGCAGGCCGTTACCTACGAGCAGTACTTC; CDR3 protein: CATSRGQAVTYEQYF
V gene: TRBV7-2; J gene: TRBJ2-2; D gene: TRBD1; clone size: -; CDR3 DNA: TGTGCCAGCAGTTCGCCGTTGGGACAGGGGAGGACCGGGGAGCTGTTTTTT; CDR3 protein: CASSSPLGQGRTGELFF
V gene: TRBV29-1; J gene: TRBJ1-1; D gene: TRBD1; clone size: -; CDR3 DNA: TGCAGCGTTGTGACAGGGATCACTGAAGCTTTCTTT; CDR3 protein: CSVVTGITEAFF
V gene: TRBV6-5; J gene: TRBJ1-1; D gene: -; clone size: -; CDR3 DNA: TGTGCCAGCAGTTTACAGGGCGGTCGCACTGAAGCTTTCTTT; CDR3 protein: CASSLQGGRTEAFF
V gene: TRBV10-3; J gene: TRBJ1-6; D gene: -; clone size: -; CDR3 DNA: TGTGCCACGCAACAGGGCCTTAATTCACCCCTCCACTTT; CDR3 protein: CATQQGLNSPLHF
V gene: TRBV7-2; J gene: TRBJ2-5; D gene: -; clone size: -; CDR3 DNA: TGTGCCAGCAGCTTCCCCGGCCGGGGGAGAGAGACCCAGTACTTC; CDR3 protein: CASSFPGRGRETQYF
V gene: TRBV7-9; J gene: TRBJ2-6; D gene: TRBD1; clone size: -; CDR3 DNA: TGTGCCAGCAGCTCACCGCACCGGGACAGGGGGTCAGGGGCCAACGTCCTGACTTTC; CDR3 protein: CASSSPHRDRGSGANVLTF
V gene: TRBV19; J gene: TRBJ1-1; D gene: -; clone size: -; CDR3 DNA: TGTGCCAGTAGTTTCACCCTGACCCCCAGGGGAGCTTTCTTT; CDR3 protein: CASSFTLTPRGAFF
V gene: TRBV11-2; J gene: TRBJ2-1; D gene: -; clone size: once; CDR3 DNA: TGTGCCAGCAGCAAAACCCGTGGAACGGGAGCCTACAATGAGCAGTTCTTC; CDR3 protein: CASSKTRGTGAYNEQFF
V gene: TRBV10-3; J gene: TRBJ2-3; D gene: TRBD2; clone size: -; CDR3 DNA: TGTGCCACCCTAGCGGGAGTTGCAGATACGCAGTATTTT; CDR3 protein: CATLAGVADTQYF
V gene: TRBV2; J gene: TRBJ2-7; D gene: -; clone size: -; CDR3 DNA: TGTGCCAGCAGCCTCTTGGGGAGTACCTACGAGCAGTACTTC; CDR3 protein: CASSLLGSTYEQYF
V gene: TRBV6-1; J gene: TRBJ1-3; D gene: TRBD1; clone size: -; CDR3 DNA: TGTGCCAGCAGGGGACAGGTCGGAGCTGGAAACACCATATATTTT; CDR3 protein: CASRGQVGAGNTIYF
V gene: TRBV11-2; J gene: TRBJ2-2; D gene: TRBD1; clone size: -; CDR3 DNA: TGTGCCAGCAGCGCCGGGACAGACAACACCGGGGAGCTGTTTTTT; CDR3 protein: CASSAGTDNTGELFF
V gene: TRBV19; J gene: TRBJ2-1; D gene: -; clone size: few; CDR3 DNA: TGTGCCAGTAGTCCGGACAGAGGGGGGCAGTTCTTC; CDR3 protein: CASSPDRGGQFF
V gene: TRBV5-6; J gene: TRBJ2-7; D gene: TRBD1; clone size: -; CDR3 DNA: TGTGCCAGCAGCCTGGGACAGGTGGACTACGAGCAGTACTTC; CDR3 protein: CASSLGQVDYEQYF
V gene: TRBV7-9; J gene: TRBJ2-7; D gene: -; clone size: -; CDR3 DNA: TGTGCCAGCAGCCCAGGACAGCAATTCTACGAGCAGTACTTC; CDR3 protein: CASSPGQQFYEQYF
V gene: TRBV4-1; J gene: TRBJ2-7; D gene: TRBD1; clone size: -; CDR3 DNA: TGCGCCAGCAGCCAAGGACAGGGTTCCAACGAGCAGTACTTC; CDR3 protein: CASSQGQGSNEQYF
V gene: TRBV11-2; J gene: TRBJ1-1; D gene: TRBD1; clone size: -; CDR3 DNA: TGTGCCAGCAGCTTAGCGTCAGGGGGCTGGTCTGAAGCTTTCTTT; CDR3 protein: CASSLASGGWSEAFF
V gene: TRBV9; J gene: TRBJ1-2; D gene: -; clone size: -; CDR3 DNA: TGTGCCAGCAGCCCCGCGGGATTTGGTGTTTATGGCTACACCTTC; CDR3 protein: CASSPAGFGVYGYTF
V gene: TRBV6-5; J gene: TRBJ2-5; D gene: -; clone size: -; CDR3 DNA: TGTGCCAGCAGTCCGGAGCAAGAGACCCAGTACTTC; CDR3 protein: CASSPEQETQYF
V gene: TRBV15; J gene: TRBJ2-7; D gene: TRBD1; clone size: -; CDR3 DNA: TGTGCCACCAGCAGAGCCGGGACAGTCTCCTACGAGCAGTACTTC; CDR3 protein: CATSRAGTVSYEQYF
V gene: TRBV19; J gene: TRBJ2-1; D gene: -; clone size: -; CDR3 DNA: TGTGCCAGTAGTGGGGCCCGGTACAATGAGCAGTTCTTC; CDR3 protein: CASSGARYNEQFF
V gene: TRBV19; J gene: TRBJ2-1; D gene: TRBD2; clone size: -; CDR3 DNA: TGTGCCAGTAGTATTGGCCTAGCGGGAGTATATGAGCAGTTCTTC; CDR3 protein: CASSIGLAGVYEQFF
V gene: TRBV2; J gene: TRBJ1-2; D gene: -; clone size: -; CDR3 DNA: TGTGCCAGCAGTCTACGCGCGGGGGCAGGCGCCTATGGCTACACCTTC; CDR3 protein: CASSLRAGAGAYGYTF
V gene: TRBV19; J gene: TRBJ2-3; D gene: TRBD2; clone size: few; CDR3 DNA: TGTGCCAGTAGTATGATTGGAAGCGGGGGGGCCGCAGATACGCAGTATTTT; CDR3 protein: CASSMIGSGGAADTQYF
V gene: TRBV27; J gene: TRBJ1-1; D gene: -; clone size: -; CDR3 DNA: TGTGCCAGCATCGAGGGTCTCGGCACTGAAGCTTTCTTT; CDR3 protein: CASIEGLGTEAFF
V gene: TRBV7-9; J gene: TRBJ2-4; D gene: -; clone size: -; CDR3 DNA: TGTGCCAGCAGCTTAGTATCTTTTGCCAAAAACATTCAGTACTTC; CDR3 protein: CASSLVSFAKNIQYF
V gene: TRBV10-3; J gene: TRBJ2-3; D gene: TRBD2; clone size: -; CDR3 DNA: TGTGCCATCAAAGCGGGAGATACAGATACGCAGTATTTT; CDR3 protein: CAIKAGDTDTQYF
V gene: TRBV6-4; J gene: TRBJ2-1; D gene: -; clone size: few; CDR3 DNA: TGTGCCAGCAGTGACGGAGGGACAGACTTCTACAATGAGCAGTTCTTC; CDR3 protein: CASSDGGTDFYNEQFF
V gene: TRBV29-1; J gene: TRBJ1-1; D gene: -; clone size: -; CDR3 DNA: TGCAGCGCCGGGACACTTGAAGCTTTCTTT; CDR3 protein: CSAGTLEAFF
V gene: TRBV4-2; J gene: TRBJ2-5; D gene: TRBD1; clone size: -; CDR3 DNA: TGTGCCAGCAGCCAAAGGGGGACAGGAGGAGAGACCCAGTACTTC; CDR3 protein: CASSQRGTGGETQYF
V gene: TRBV7-2; J gene: TRBJ2-7; D gene: TRBD2; clone size: -; CDR3 DNA: TGTGCCAGCAGCCTAACTAGCGGGGGCACTAGCTCCTACGAGCAGTACTTC; CDR3 protein: CASSLTSGGTSSYEQYF
V gene: TRBV30; J gene: TRBJ1-6; D gene: -; clone size: -; CDR3 DNA: TGTGCCTGGAGTGGACTAATCAGGGGAGAATCACCCCTCCACTTT; CDR3 protein: CAWSGLIRGESPLHF
V gene: TRBV27; J gene: TRBJ1-1; D gene: TRBD1; clone size: -; CDR3 DNA: TGTGCCAGCAGTTTGGGACAGTACACTGAAGCTTTCTTT; CDR3 protein: CASSLGQYTEAFF
V gene: TRBV11-2; J gene: TRBJ2-5; D gene: -; clone size: once; CDR3 DNA: TGTGCCAGTCGCGGGGCCAGTGTAGGGGCCTTACAAGAGACCCAGTACTTC; CDR3 protein: CASRGASVGALQETQYF
V gene: TRBV5-1; J gene: TRBJ2-1; D gene: -; clone size: -; CDR3 DNA: TGCGCCAGCAGCTTGGGAGGACAGCTCTCCTACAATGAGCAGTTCTTC; CDR3 protein: CASSLGGQLSYNEQFF
V gene: TRBV5-1; J gene: TRBJ2-1; D gene: TRBD2; clone size: -; CDR3 DNA: TGCGCCAGCAGCTTGGATGACGGACTAGCGGGAGATAGGAGGCACAATGAGCAGTTCTTC; CDR3 protein: CASSLDDGLAGDRRHNEQFF
V gene: TRBV9; J gene: TRBJ1-2; D gene: TRBD1; clone size: -; CDR3 DNA: TGTGCCAGCAGCCCCCGCTTTGTTCAGGGGGCAGGCTACACCTTC; CDR3 protein: CASSPRFVQGAGYTF
V gene: TRBV19; J gene: TRBJ2-7; D gene: TRBD2; clone size: -; CDR3 DNA: TGTGCCAGTAGTATTGCGGGAGTGGGTTACGAGCAGTACTTC; CDR3 protein: CASSIAGVGYEQYF
V gene: TRBV6-5; J gene: TRBJ2-1; D gene: TRBD2; clone size: -; CDR3 DNA: TGTGCCAGCAGTTATCGTCTAGCGGGCTACAATGAGCAGTTCTTC; CDR3 protein: CASSYRLAGYNEQFF
V gene: TRBV4-3; J gene: TRBJ1-6; D gene: TRBD1; clone size: -; CDR3 DNA: TGCGCCAGCAGCCAAGACTATCCAGGGGGCTCCGGTTCACCCCTCCACTTT; CDR3 protein: CASSQDYPGGSGSPLHF
V gene: TRBV2; J gene: TRBJ1-1; D gene: -; clone size: -; CDR3 DNA: TGTGCCAGCCCCCCGGGTTCTGTCTTGCTGAACACTGAAGCTTTCTTT; CDR3 protein: CASPPGSVLLNTEAFF
V gene: TRBV6-5; J gene: TRBJ1-2; D gene: -; clone size: once; CDR3 DNA: TGTGCCAGCAGACAGGGCTTTGGCTACACCTTC; CDR3 protein: CASRQGFGYTF
V gene: TRBV11-2; J gene: TRBJ1-6; D gene: TRBD1; clone size: -; CDR3 DNA: TGTGCCAGCAGCTTAACACTCCGGGACAGTTTTTCACCCCTCCACTTT; CDR3 protein: CASSLTLRDSFSPLHF
V gene: TRBV21-1; J gene: TRBJ1-1; D gene: -; clone size: -; CDR3 DNA: TGTGCCAGCAGCAAAGGGATGGACAGGAACACTGAAGCTTTCTTT; CDR3 protein: CASSKGMDRNTEAFF
V gene: TRBV10-3; J gene: TRBJ2-7; D gene: -; clone size: -; CDR3 DNA: TGTGCCATCAGTGCGCAGACCTACGAGCAGTACTTC; CDR3 protein: CAISAQTYEQYF
V gene: TRBV6-1; J gene: TRBJ1-1; D gene: -; clone size: -; CDR3 DNA: TGTGCCAGCAGTGAACAGGGTTTGAGGAACACTGAAGCTTTCTTT; CDR3 protein: CASSEQGLRNTEAFF